The 29 T cell receptor beta chains listed next were all sequenced from one sample in a study of Graves' ophthalmopathy and Graves' hyperthyroidism. Scientists amplified the TCR beta CDR3 regions from RNA transcripts. Amplification began with first-round RT-PCR using HTBI primers, then second-round multiplex PCR was performed. TCRdb re-analysed the multiplex PCR reads in MiXCR, keeping a single row per CDR3 protein. The sample includes roughly 610,000 distinct CDR3 sequences, roughly 20% of them seen just once. Sequencing used peripheral blood. Every receptor here comes from a woman between 18 and 29 years old with stable Graves' hyperthyroidism. Some clones in this sample may be carry-over from other donors' samples.

This clonotype has ten or more counts. CDR3 protein: CASSDRDKNTEAFF. The CDR3 coding sequence is TGTGCCAGCAGTGATCGGGACAAGAACACTGAAGCTTTCTTT. This chain uses TRBV2 with TRBJ1-1, with a tentative D call TRBD1 (6 bases). The CDR3 runs 14 residues. V was pared by 3 bases and J by 1 base, with 9 bases between. Germline values: CDR1 SNHLY, CDR2 FYNNEI.

V gene TRBV7-9 combines with J gene TRBJ1-1; D is unclear. This CDR3 is built from 13 residues. V was pared by 1 base and J by 8 bases, with 11 bases between. The germline gives CDR1 SEHNR, CDR2 FQNEAQ (reference sequence). CDR3 sequence reads: CASSLVGGLEAFF. CDR3 nucleotide sequence: TGTGCCAGCAGCTTAGTAGGCGGTCTCGAAGCTTTCTTT.

In the case of this clonotype: One junction end disagrees with the germline gene, perhaps due to a read error. V and J are TRBV12-3 or TRBV12-4 and TRBJ2-7, with a possible D match to TRBD1 (5 bases). There are 14 residues in the CDR3. The CDR3 here is CASSSNVQGYDQYF. The CDR3 DNA sequence: TGTGCCAGCAGTTCTAACGTCCAGGGATACGATCAGTACTTC.

There are a few counts of this clonotype. A much more abundant neighbour one base away suggests this may be a read error. The chain links TRBV28 to TRBJ2-2; TRBD2 is a possible D gene (7 bases). Germline V gene sequence: CDR1 MDHEN, CDR2 SYDVKM. This CDR3 has 15 residues. In DNA, the CDR3 is TGTGCCAGCAGTTTACCCAGGGGAGGGACCGGGGAGCTGTGTTTT. Translation: CASSLPRGGTGELCF.

This clonotype has only a few counts. V gene TRBV6-4 combines with J gene TRBJ1-2; 7 bases align to TRBD1. In germline, CDR1 is MRHNA, CDR2 SNTAGT. J was trimmed by 2 bases and V by 0 bases; bases with no gene match: 0. The CDR3 loop spans 14 amino acids. CDR3 protein: CASSDSGQNYGYTF. In DNA, the CDR3 is TGTGCCAGCAGTGACTCGGGACAGAACTATGGCTACACCTTC.

There are many counts of this clonotype. V gene TRBV6-1 combines with J gene TRBJ2-4, with 9 nucleotides matching TRBD1. V trimming: 6 bases; J trimming: 3 bases; junction bases outside the gene matches: 15. CDR1 is MNHNS and CDR2 is SASEGT in the germline V gene. This CDR3 has 18 residues. The CDR3 region is CASRASGQGGLGKNIQYF. The CDR3 nucleotides read TGTGCCAGCAGAGCGTCGGGACAGGGAGGGTTGGGCAAAAACATTCAGTACTTC.

This clonotype was picked up many times. The CDR3 nucleotides are TGCGCCAGCAGCTTGAACCCCCGGGACAGGGTGGCTGAAGCTTTCTTT. Translation gives CASSLNPRDRVAEAFF. The chain links TRBV5-1 to TRBJ1-1, with 9 bases fitting TRBD1. This CDR3 has 16 amino acids. CDR1 is SGHRS, CDR2 YFSETQ, per germline. V dropped 1 base and J dropped 6; count of bases not matched to a gene: 10.

This clonotype was recorded at least ten times. The chain employs TRBV7-2 and TRBJ2-5; a possible D gene is TRBD2 (6 bases). The germline V and J ends were trimmed by 1 base and 5 bases, with 14 bases remaining between them. The CDR3 loop spans 15 amino acids. CDR1 SGHTA and CDR2 FQGNSA come from the germline V gene. The DNA for the CDR3 is TGTGCCAGCAGCTTAGTATGGGACGGAGGGGAGACCCAGTACTTC. It is translated as CASSLVWDGGETQYF.

In its sample, this clonotype was seen many times. V gene TRBV28 combines with J gene TRBJ2-5; 8 nucleotides align to TRBD1. V was clipped by 3 bases and J by 5 bases; unmatched bases: 11. The germline gives CDR1 MDHEN, CDR2 SYDVKM. The CDR3 sequence is 16 residues long. In nucleotides, the CDR3 is TGTGCCAGCAGTTTGTTTTTCCAGGGGGCGGGCGAGACCCAGTACTTC. Its translation is CASSLFFQGAGETQYF.

The sample holds a few counts of this clonotype. The CDR3 DNA reads as TGTGCCAGCAGCCAAGATGTCGGATTTCGGGGGGATTCACCCCTCCACTTT. It codes for CASSQDVGFRGDSPLHF. The J gene is TRBJ1-6, the V gene TRBV4-2, with D possibly matching TRBD1 (5 bases). Germline assignment: CDR1 LGHNA and CDR2 YNFKEQ. The V and J ends lost 0 bases and 8 bases respectively, with 17 bases between them. This CDR3 spans 17 amino acids.

This clonotype was seen ten or more times. This chain joins TRBV20-1 and TRBJ2-5; D tentatively reads TRBD1 or TRBD2 (5 bases each). Per germline, CDR1 DFQATT and CDR2 SNEGSKA (reference sequence). Between the trimmed V and J ends, which lost 5 bases and 5 bases, there was a span of 9 bases. The CDR3 runs to 11 residues. Written as DNA, the CDR3 is TGCAGTGCTCAGAGGGGTGAGACCCAGTACTTC. Protein: CSAQRGETQYF.

Ten or more counts support this clonotype. The rearrangement links TRBV29-1 to TRBJ2-5, with a possible D match to TRBD1 (5 bases). Trimming took off 7 bases at V and 5 bases at J, with 14 bases between the two ends. Germline lookup yields CDR1 SQVTM and CDR2 ANQGSEA. The CDR3 spans 12 residues. CDR3 sequence (DNA): TGCAGCGCAAAACAGGATGCGGAGACCCAGTACTTC. Protein sequence: CSAKQDAETQYF.

This clonotype was seen a single time. The chain uses TRBV7-2 and TRBJ1-3; 11 nucleotides line up with TRBD1. The CDR3 has 15 residues. In germline, CDR1 is SGHTA, CDR2 FQGNSA. V was clipped by 5 bases and J by 6 bases; unmatched bases: 6. The CDR3 DNA reads as TGTGCCAGCAGCCAGGCGGGACAGGGGGTAAACACCATATATTTT. It encodes CASSQAGQGVNTIYF.

This clonotype was found a few times. CDR3 sequence reads: CASSSPGANIQYF. CDR3 coding DNA: TGTGCCAGCAGCTCCCCTGGAGCGAACATTCAGTACTTC. The gene calls are TRBV7-2 and TRBJ2-5; D is undetermined. The end of the DNA is better explained by TRBJ2-4, so the J call may be wrong. The CDR3 is made up of 13 amino acids. Germline V gene sequence: CDR1 SGHTA, CDR2 FQGNSA.

The genes are TRBV6-5 and TRBJ1-2; maybe TRBD1 (6 bases). CDR1 is MNHEY and CDR2 is SVGAGI in the germline V gene. V gave up 2 bases and J gave up 4 bases, with 11 bases separating them. The CDR3 runs to 14 residues. The CDR3 DNA reads TGTGCCAGCAGTTACGCCTGGGGGGCCTATGGCTACACCTTC. Translating gives CASSYAWGAYGYTF.

The chain joins TRBV6-5 to TRBJ2-4, with D tentatively TRBD2 (7 bases). This CDR3 region has 16 residues. CDR1 and CDR2 from the germline V gene are MNHEY and SVGAGI. V dropped 0 bases and J dropped 4 bases, with 13 bases sitting between them. This CDR3 is CASSYSGGPTKNIQYF. The CDR3 nucleotides read TGTGCCAGCAGTTACTCGGGGGGGCCAACTAAAAACATTCAGTACTTC.

This clonotype was counted ten times or more. The CDR3 region is CASSPHTGQVWQPQHF. CDR3 bases: TGTGCCAGCAGCCCCCACACTGGACAGGTGTGGCAGCCCCAGCATTTT. This chain links TRBV11-1 with TRBJ1-5, with 7 bases fitting TRBD1. Germline V gene data show CDR1 as SGHAT and CDR2 as FQDESV (reference sequence). V dropped 5 bases and J dropped 7; count of bases not matched to a gene: 14. CDR3 length: 16 amino acids.

This clonotype was seen many times. This chain uses TRBV10-1 with TRBJ2-7; 10 nucleotides match TRBD1. Losses at the gene ends were 6 bases for V and 5 bases for J; bases not matched to a gene: 7. This CDR3 comprises 14 residues. Germline CDR1 reads WNHNN; CDR2 reads SYGVQD (reference sequence). The chain's CDR3 is CASSDGQGGHEQYF. In nucleotides, the CDR3 is TGCGCCAGCAGCGACGGACAGGGGGGCCACGAGCAGTACTTC.

The J gene is TRBJ2-1, the V gene TRBV20-1; 11 bases map to TRBD2. Trimming cost V 3 bases and J 3 bases; bases outside gene matches: 4. Germline V gene sequence: CDR1 DFQATT, CDR2 SNEGSKA (reference sequence). This CDR3 comprises 15 residues. CDR3 region: CSARPLAGGYNEQFF. The CDR3 DNA reads as TGCAGTGCTAGGCCCCTAGCGGGGGGCTACAATGAGCAGTTCTTC.

About this clonotype itself: A much larger clonotype is one base distant, so this may be a read error. This chain links TRBV29-1 with TRBJ1-2; the D is unclear. Germline-derived CDR1 and CDR2 are SQVTM and ANQGSEA. The V and J ends lost 4 bases and 4 bases respectively, with 7 bases between them. This CDR3 is built from 11 residues. This chain's CDR3 is CSVVPLYGYTF. The CDR3 coding sequence is TGCAGCGTTGTTCCACTCTATGGCTACACCTTC.

This clonotype has ten or more counts. V is TRBV4-2 and J is TRBJ1-2, with D unresolved. Germline-derived CDR1 and CDR2 are LGHNA and YNFKEQ. V was cut by 7 bases and J by 5 bases, with 11 bases left in between. The CDR3 consists of 12 residues. This chain's CDR3 is CASTAPGYGYTF. CDR3 in DNA: TGTGCCAGCACTGCTCCGGGGTATGGCTACACCTTC.

J is TRBJ1-5 and V is TRBV30; maybe TRBD1 (6 bases). The CDR3 loop spans 15 amino acids. The ends were cut back, 2 bases at V and 3 bases at J, with 14 bases in the middle. Per germline, CDR1 GTSNPN and CDR2 SVGIG (reference sequence). CDR3 nucleotides: TGTGCCTGGAGTCTTACAGGGACGGTCAATCAGCCCCAGCATTTT. This gives the protein CAWSLTGTVNQPQHF.

The chain employs TRBV20-1 and TRBJ2-5; TRBD1 or TRBD2 may be the D gene (6 bases each). The V and J ends lost 3 bases and 5 bases respectively, with 13 bases between them. There are 13 residues in the CDR3. The germline V gene encodes CDR1 DFQATT and CDR2 SNEGSKA (reference sequence). CDR3 amino acids: CSASGGRGETQYF. CDR3 in DNA: TGCAGTGCTAGTGGGGGGCGTGGCGAGACCCAGTACTTC.

This clonotype was counted at least ten times. The chain joins TRBV12-3 or TRBV12-4 to TRBJ2-7; the D gene could be TRBD1 or TRBD2 (5 bases each). Trimming pared 4 bases from V and 5 bases from J, leaving 21 bases between. The CDR3 is made up of 16 amino acids. In nucleotides, the CDR3 is TGTGCCAGCAGTTCCTCGGCCGGGACGGAGGTCCACGAGCAGTACTTC. Its protein is CASSSSAGTEVHEQYF.

The chain uses TRBV4-1 and TRBJ1-1; 7 nucleotides match TRBD1. This CDR3 region has 16 residues. Germline V lookup: CDR1 MGHRA, CDR2 YSYEKL. J lost 0 bases, V lost 3 bases, and 7 bases had no gene match. The chain's CDR3 is CASSHRQGFMNTEAFF. The CDR3 DNA follows: TGCGCCAGCAGCCACAGACAGGGCTTTATGAACACTGAAGCTTTCTTT.

This clonotype has only a few counts. The chain couples TRBV6-1 to TRBJ1-1, with TRBD1 matching over 8 bases. V shed 10 bases, J shed 3 bases, and the junction held 7 bases outside the gene matches. CDR3 length equals 13 residues. From germline, CDR1 is MNHNS and CDR2 SASEGT. For the CDR3, the DNA is TGTGCCACCAGACAGGGGTTTGACACTGAAGCTTTCTTT. It codes for CATRQGFDTEAFF.

This clonotype was counted many times. V gene TRBV11-2 combines with J gene TRBJ1-1; 7 bases align to TRBD1. Germline CDR1 is SGHAT and CDR2 is FQNNGV. The CDR3 covers 15 residues. Trimming took 3 bases from V and 4 from J; bases not matched to a gene: 8. CDR3 protein: CASSFRGAGFTEAFF. CDR3 sequence (DNA): TGTGCCAGCAGCTTCAGGGGGGCCGGGTTCACTGAAGCTTTCTTT.

This sequence joins TRBV28 and TRBJ1-1; TRBD1 matches at 8 bases. Germline values: CDR1 MDHEN, CDR2 SYDVKM. With 6 bases clipped from V and 3 bases from J, the junction kept 9 bases outside the gene matches. CDR3 length: 15 residues. The CDR3: CASRPPGQAYTEAFF. For the CDR3, the DNA is TGTGCCAGCAGACCCCCGGGACAGGCCTACACTGAAGCTTTCTTT. Full variable domain (missing parts from reference TRBV28 and TRBJ1-1): DVKVTQSSRYLVKRTGEKVFLECVQDMDHENMFWYRQDPGLGLRLIYFSYDVKMKEKGDIPEGYSVSREKKERFSLILESASTNQTSMYLCASRPPGQAYTEAFFGQGTRLTVV.

This clonotype appeared many times. V gene TRBV6-5 combines with J gene TRBJ1-2; D unclear. V gave up 0 bases and J gave up 6 bases, with 8 bases separating them. Germline CDR1 MNHEY, CDR2 SVGAGI. The CDR3 is 13 residues long. The CDR3 coding sequence is TGTGCCAGCAGTTACTCCAGGATCGATGGCTACACCTTC. Amino acids: CASSYSRIDGYTF.